The 8 T cell receptor beta chains listed next were all sequenced from one sample in a study of blood T cell repertoires in COVID-19. The table came from immunoSEQ multiplex PCR; TCRdb's copy has only in-frame clones and leaves some out. The sample holds more than 150,000 clones; almost 90% are singletons and the top ten take roughly 0.6%. Sequencing input: peripheral blood. Receptors originate from a man aged 50-60 years with acute or convalescent COVID-19.

V and J are TRBV27 and TRBJ2-5; TRBD2 might be the D (6 bases). Germline CDR1 and CDR2: MNHEY and SMNVEV (reference sequence). Between the trimmed V and J ends, which lost 2 bases and 1 base, there was a span of 8 bases. CDR3 length: 14 residues. CDR3: CASSLLASQETQYF. The CDR3, as DNA: TGTGCCAGCAGTTTACTAGCGAGCCAAGAGACCCAGTACTTC.

The chain combines TRBV4-2 with TRBJ2-6, with D possibly being TRBD1 (5 bases). V shed 1 base and J shed 0 bases, with 13 bases lying between them. CDR3 length: 18 amino acids. CDR1 and CDR2 from the germline V gene are LGHNA and YNFKEQ. This chain's CDR3 is CASSQVVGASSGANVLTF. DNA of the CDR3: TGTGCCAGCAGCCAAGTAGTAGGGGCCAGCTCTGGGGCCAACGTCCTGACTTTC.

J is TRBJ1-1 and V is TRBV5-1, with D perhaps matching TRBD1 (5 bases). V was pared by 4 bases and J by 0 bases, with 10 bases between. This CDR3 is 14 amino acids long. Germline V lookup: CDR1 SGHRS, CDR2 YFSETQ. The CDR3 protein is CASSVDNMNTEAFF. DNA for the CDR3: TGCGCCAGCAGCGTGGACAACATGAACACTGAAGCTTTCTTT.

This clone was observed once. The rearrangement links TRBV21-1 to TRBJ2-7; TRBD1, the D gene given by the table, was not confirmed from the DNA. TRBV21-1 is tagged as a pseudogene. This CDR3 region has 14 residues. In DNA form, the CDR3 reads TGTGCCAGCAGCAAACCTGGGACAGACAACGAGCAGTACGTC. Residues: CASSKPGTDNEQYV.

This chain uses TRBV27 with TRBJ1-6, with 10 bases aligning to TRBD1. Trimming cost V 0 bases and J 5 bases; bases outside gene matches: 7. Germline V CDR1 and CDR2: MNHEY, SMNVEV (reference sequence). The CDR3 covers 18 residues. The CDR3 loop reads CASSLSLPGQGNNSPLHF. The CDR3 DNA follows: TGTGCCAGCAGTTTATCTCTACCGGGACAGGGGAATAATTCACCCCTCCACTTT.

V usage is TRBV10-3 and J usage is TRBJ2-5; perhaps TRBD2 as D (6 bases). This CDR3 spans 15 amino acids. V lost 2 bases to trimming and J lost 5 bases, with 15 bases between them. Germline-derived CDR1 and CDR2 are ENHRY and SYGVKD. This chain's CDR3 is CAISEGPGRGETQYF. The CDR3 DNA reads TGTGCCATCAGTGAGGGCCCGGGTCGGGGGGAGACCCAGTACTTC.

V usage is TRBV3-1 (or the pseudogene TRBV3-2) and J usage is TRBJ2-4; D uncertain. The V gene's germline CDR1 is LGHDT and CDR2 YNNKEL (reference sequence). V was trimmed by 5 bases and J by 4 bases, leaving 15 bases between them. This CDR3 comprises 15 residues. CDR3 sequence (DNA): TGTGCCAGCAGCAAACTTAGTAGCCATAAAAACATTCAGTACTTC. It encodes CASSKLSSHKNIQYF.

The chain uses TRBV6-2 or TRBV6-3 and TRBJ2-1; 13 positions agree with TRBD2. V was clipped by 6 bases and J by 5 bases; unmatched bases: 19. Germline lookup yields CDR1 MNHEY and CDR2 SVGEGT. The CDR3 is made up of 20 amino acids. DNA of the CDR3: TGTGCCAGCAGCCGAACTAGCGGGAGGGCCTTACGCTGGGCTAACAATGAGCAGTTCTTC. It translates to CASSRTSGRALRWANNEQFF.